This TCR beta chain was sequenced during a study of PD-1 blockade in classical Hodgkin lymphoma. For the study at large: Intravenous infusions of nivolumab 3 mg/kg reached patients every 2 weeks. Notes on the study in general: Significant TCR diversity gains by C4D1 occurred in CD4+ but not CD8+ cells. Patients who responded completely had about the same baseline diversity as newly diagnosed patients.

Regarding this clone: The antigen is undetermined.

Sequencing was performed with immunoSEQ multiplex PCR; in TCRdb, only in-frame clones are kept and a portion is missing. Here the sample spans some 100,000 clones, roughly 90% being singletons. No patient escaped relapse after autologous stem cell transplantation, and brentuximab vedotin exposure varied. The CDR3 loop spans 11 amino acids. Germline CDR1 SGDLS, CDR2 YYNGEE. Trimming left V 6 bases short and J 8 bases short, with 11 bases between. The sequenced sample was peripheral blood mononuclear cells (PBMCs), obtained at baseline. The chain links TRBV9 to TRBJ1-1; unclear D gene. The receptor comes from a human donor with classical Hodgkin lymphoma. In DNA, the CDR3 is TGTGCCAGCATGCGGGGAGCCGAAGCTTTCTTT. It is translated as CASMRGAEAFF.